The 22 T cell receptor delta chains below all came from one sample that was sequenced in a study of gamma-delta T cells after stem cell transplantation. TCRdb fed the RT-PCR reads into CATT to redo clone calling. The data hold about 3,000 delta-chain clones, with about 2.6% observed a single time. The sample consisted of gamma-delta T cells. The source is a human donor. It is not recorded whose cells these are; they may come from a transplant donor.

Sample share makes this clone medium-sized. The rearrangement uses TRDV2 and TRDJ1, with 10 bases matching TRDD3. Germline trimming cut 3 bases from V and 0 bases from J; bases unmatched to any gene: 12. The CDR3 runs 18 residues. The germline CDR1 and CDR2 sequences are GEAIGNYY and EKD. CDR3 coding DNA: TGTGCCTGTGACTCGGTAACTGGGGGATCCCCGTACACCGATAAACTCATCTTT. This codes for CACDSVTGGSPYTDKLIF.

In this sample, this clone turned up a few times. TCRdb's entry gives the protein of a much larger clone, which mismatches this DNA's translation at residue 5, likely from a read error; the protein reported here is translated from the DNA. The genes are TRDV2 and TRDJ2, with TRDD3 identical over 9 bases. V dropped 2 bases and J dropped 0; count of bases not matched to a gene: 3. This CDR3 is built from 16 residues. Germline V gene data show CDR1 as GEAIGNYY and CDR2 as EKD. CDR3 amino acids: CACDILGDSLTAQLFF. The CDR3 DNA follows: TGTGCCTGTGACATACTGGGGGACTCTTTGACAGCACAACTCTTCTTT.

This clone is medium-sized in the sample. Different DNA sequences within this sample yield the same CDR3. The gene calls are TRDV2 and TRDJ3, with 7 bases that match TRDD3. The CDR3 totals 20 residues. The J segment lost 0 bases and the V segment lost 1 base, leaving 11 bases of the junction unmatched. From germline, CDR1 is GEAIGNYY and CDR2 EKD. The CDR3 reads CACDTGDARELSWDTRQMFF. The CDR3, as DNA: TGTGCCTGTGACACGGGGGATGCCAGAGAACTCTCCTGGGACACCCGACAGATGTTTTTC.

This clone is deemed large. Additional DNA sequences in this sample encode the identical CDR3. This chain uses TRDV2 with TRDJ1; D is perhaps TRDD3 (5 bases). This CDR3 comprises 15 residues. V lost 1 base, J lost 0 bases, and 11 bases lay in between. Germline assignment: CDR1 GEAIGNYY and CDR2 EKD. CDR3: CACDTVGENTDKLIF. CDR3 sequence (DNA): TGTGCCTGTGACACGGTCGGGGAGAACACCGATAAACTCATCTTT.

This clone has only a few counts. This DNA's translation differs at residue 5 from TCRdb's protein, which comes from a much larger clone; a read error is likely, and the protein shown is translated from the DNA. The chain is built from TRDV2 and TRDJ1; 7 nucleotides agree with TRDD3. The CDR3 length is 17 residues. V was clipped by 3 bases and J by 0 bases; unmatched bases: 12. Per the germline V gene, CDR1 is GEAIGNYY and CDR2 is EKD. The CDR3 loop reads CACDALVGGQYTDKLIF. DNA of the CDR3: TGTGCCTGTGACGCTCTCGTTGGGGGACAATACACCGATAAACTCATCTTT.

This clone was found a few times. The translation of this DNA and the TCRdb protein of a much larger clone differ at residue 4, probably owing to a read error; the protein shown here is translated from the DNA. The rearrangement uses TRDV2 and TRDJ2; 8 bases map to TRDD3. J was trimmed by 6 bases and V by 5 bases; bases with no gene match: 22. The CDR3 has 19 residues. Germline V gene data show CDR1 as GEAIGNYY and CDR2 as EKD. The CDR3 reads CACGPLSPGGHREAAQLFF. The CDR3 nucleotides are TGTGCCTGTGGCCCGCTTAGTCCTGGGGGACACCGAGAGGCAGCACAACTCTTCTTT.

The CDR3 bases are TGTGCCTGTGACAGACTGGGGGAGTACACCGATAAACTCATCTTT. This codes for CACDRLGEYTDKLIF. The chain combines TRDV2 with TRDJ1; 9 nucleotides agree with TRDD3. The V segment lost 2 bases and the J segment 0 bases; nucleotides outside the gene matches: 3. The germline V gene encodes CDR1 GEAIGNYY and CDR2 EKD. The CDR3 length is 15 residues.

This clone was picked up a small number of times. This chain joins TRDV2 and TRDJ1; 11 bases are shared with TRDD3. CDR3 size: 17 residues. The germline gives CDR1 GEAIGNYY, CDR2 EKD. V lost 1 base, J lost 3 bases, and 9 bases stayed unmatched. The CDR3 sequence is CACDTLGDTGASDKLIF. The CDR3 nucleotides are TGTGCCTGTGACACTCTGGGGGATACAGGAGCCTCCGATAAACTCATCTTT.

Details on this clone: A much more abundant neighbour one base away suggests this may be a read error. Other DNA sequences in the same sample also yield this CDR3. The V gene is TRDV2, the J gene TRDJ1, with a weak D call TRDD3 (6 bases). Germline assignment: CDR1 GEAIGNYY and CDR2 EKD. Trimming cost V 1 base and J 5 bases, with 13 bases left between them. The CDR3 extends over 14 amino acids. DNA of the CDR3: TGTGCCTGTGACACAATTACTGGGTTTGATAAACTCATCTTT. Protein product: CACDTITGFDKLIF.

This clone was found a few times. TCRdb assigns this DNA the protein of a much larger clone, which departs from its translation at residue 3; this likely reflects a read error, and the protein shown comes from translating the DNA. The CDR3 bases are TGTGCCCGTGATACGGTACTGGGGACCGATAAACTCATCTTT. As protein: CARDTVLGTDKLIF. V is TRDV2 and J is TRDJ1, with 7 positions matching TRDD3. Germline V gene sequence: CDR1 GEAIGNYY, CDR2 EKD. This CDR3 comprises 14 residues.

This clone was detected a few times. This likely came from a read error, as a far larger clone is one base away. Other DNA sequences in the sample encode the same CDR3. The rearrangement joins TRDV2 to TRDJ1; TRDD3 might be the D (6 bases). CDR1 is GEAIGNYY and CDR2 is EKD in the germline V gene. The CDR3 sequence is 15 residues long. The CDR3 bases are TGCGCCTGTGACACGCTGGGGACCCCGAAGGATAAACTCATCTTT. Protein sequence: CACDTLGTPKDKLIF.

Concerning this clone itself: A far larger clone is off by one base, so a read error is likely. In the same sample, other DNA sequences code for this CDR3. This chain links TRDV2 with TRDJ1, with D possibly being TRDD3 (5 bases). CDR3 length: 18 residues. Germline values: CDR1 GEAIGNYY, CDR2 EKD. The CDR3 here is CACDTVGSKAVYTDKLIF. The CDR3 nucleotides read TGCGCCTGTGACACCGTGGGATCCAAAGCCGTGTACACCGATAAACTCATCTTT.

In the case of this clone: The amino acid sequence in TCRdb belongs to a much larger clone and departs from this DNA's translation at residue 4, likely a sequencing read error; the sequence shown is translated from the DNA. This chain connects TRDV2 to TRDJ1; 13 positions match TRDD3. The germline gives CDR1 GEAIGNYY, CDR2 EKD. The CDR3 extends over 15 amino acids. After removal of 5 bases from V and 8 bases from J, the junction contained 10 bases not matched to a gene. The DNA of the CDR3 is TGTGCCTGTGGCATTTTACTGGGGGATACGGAGAAACTCATCTTT. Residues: CACGILLGDTEKLIF.

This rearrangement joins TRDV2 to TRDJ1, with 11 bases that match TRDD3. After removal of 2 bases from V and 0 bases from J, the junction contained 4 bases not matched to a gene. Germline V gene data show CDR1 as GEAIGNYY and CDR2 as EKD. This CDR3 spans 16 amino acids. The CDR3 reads CACDSVGDTYTDKLIF. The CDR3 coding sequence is TGTGCCTGTGACAGTGTGGGGGATACGTACACCGATAAACTCATCTTT.

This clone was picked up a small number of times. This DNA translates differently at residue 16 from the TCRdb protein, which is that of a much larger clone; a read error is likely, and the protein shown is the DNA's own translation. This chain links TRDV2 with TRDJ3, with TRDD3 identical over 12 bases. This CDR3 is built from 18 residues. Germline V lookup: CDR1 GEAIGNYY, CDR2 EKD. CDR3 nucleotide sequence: TGTGCCTGTGACAGTACTGGGGGATACTCCTGGGACACCCGACAGATATTTTTC. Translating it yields CACDSTGGYSWDTRQIFF.

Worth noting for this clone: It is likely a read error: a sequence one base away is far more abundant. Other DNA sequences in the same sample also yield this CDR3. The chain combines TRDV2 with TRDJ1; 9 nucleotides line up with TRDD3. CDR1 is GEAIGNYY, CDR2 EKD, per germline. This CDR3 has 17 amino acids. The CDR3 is CACDPLVLGEFTDKLIF. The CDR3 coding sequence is TGTGCCTGTGACCCCCTAGTACTGGGGGAGTTCACCGACAAACTCATCTTT.

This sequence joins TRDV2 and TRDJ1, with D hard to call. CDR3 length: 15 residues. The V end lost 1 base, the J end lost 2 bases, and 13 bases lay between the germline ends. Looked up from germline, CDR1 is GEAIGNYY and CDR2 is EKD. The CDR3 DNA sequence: TGTGCCTGTGACACTCTGCAATTGCAGACCGATAAACTCATCTTT. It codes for CACDTLQLQTDKLIF.

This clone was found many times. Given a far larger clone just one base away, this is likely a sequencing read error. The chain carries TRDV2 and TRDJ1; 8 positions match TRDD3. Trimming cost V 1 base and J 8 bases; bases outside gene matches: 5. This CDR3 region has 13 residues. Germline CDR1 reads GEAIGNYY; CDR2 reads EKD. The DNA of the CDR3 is TGTGCCTGTGACACTTGGGGGATCGGCAAACTCATCTTT. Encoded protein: CACDTWGIGKLIF.

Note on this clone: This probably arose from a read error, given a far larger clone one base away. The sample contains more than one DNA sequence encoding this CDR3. The CDR3 DNA reads as TGTGCCTGTGACACCGCGGGACCTGGTGAGCGGGGAAAAGCCTGGGACACCCGGCAGATGTTTTTC. This codes for CACDTAGPGERGKAWDTRQMFF. The genes are TRDV2 and TRDJ3; possible D gene TRDD3, 5 bases. Looked up from germline, CDR1 is GEAIGNYY and CDR2 is EKD. The CDR3 spans 22 residues.

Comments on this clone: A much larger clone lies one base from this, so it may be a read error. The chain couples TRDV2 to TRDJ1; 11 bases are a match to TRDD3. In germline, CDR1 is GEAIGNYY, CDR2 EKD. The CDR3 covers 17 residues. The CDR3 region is CACGTGFGGYAADKLIF. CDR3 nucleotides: TGTGCCTGTGGCACCGGTTTTGGGGGATACGCCGCCGATAAACTCATCTTT.

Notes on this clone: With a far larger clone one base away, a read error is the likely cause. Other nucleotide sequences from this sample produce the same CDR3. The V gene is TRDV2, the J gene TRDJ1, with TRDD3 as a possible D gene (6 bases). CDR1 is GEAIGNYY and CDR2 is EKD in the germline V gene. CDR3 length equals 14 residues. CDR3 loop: CACDLTGRTDKLIF. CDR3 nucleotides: TGCGCCTGTGACCTGACTGGGAGGACCGATAAACTCATCTTT.

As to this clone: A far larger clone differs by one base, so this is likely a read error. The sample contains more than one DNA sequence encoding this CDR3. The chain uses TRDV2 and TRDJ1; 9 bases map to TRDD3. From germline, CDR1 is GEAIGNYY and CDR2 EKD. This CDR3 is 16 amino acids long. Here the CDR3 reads CACDPLLGEYTDKLIF. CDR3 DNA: TGCGCCTGTGACCCCCTACTGGGGGAGTACACCGATAAACTCATCTTT.